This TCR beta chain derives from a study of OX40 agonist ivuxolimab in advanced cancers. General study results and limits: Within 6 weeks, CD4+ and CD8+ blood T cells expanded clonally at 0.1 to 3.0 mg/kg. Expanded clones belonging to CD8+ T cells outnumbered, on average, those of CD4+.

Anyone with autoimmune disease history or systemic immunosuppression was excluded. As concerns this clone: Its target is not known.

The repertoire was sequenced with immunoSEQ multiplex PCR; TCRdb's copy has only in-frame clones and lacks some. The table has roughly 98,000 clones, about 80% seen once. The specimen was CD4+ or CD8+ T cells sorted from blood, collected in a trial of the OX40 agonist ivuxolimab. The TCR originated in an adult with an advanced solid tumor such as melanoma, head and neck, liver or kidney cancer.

In DNA form, the CDR3 reads TGTGCCAGCAGCTACGGACAGGGGGTCTCCTACGAGCAGTACTTC. Translating gives CASSYGQGVSYEQYF. The V and J genes are TRBV9 and TRBJ2-7, with 10 bases identical to TRBD1. The CDR3 loop spans 15 amino acids. The V segment lost 4 bases and the J segment 0 bases; nucleotides outside the gene matches: 4. CDR1 and CDR2 from the germline V gene are SGDLS and YYNGEE. Looking up the rest from reference TRBV9 and TRBJ2-7 gives the full variable domain: DSGVTQTPKHLITATGQRVTLRCSPRSGDLSVYWYQQSLDQGLQFLIQYYNGEERAKGNILERFSAQQFPDLHSELNLSSLELGDSALYFCASSYGQGVSYEQYFGPGTRLTVT.